This TCR beta chain is drawn from a study of vaccination and CD4 T cells after COVID-19. Study-level points and caveats: Relatively few convalescent patients and no early post-infection timepoints were analyzed.

Concerning this clonotype: The target antigen is unknown.

The germline gives CDR1 DFQATT, CDR2 SNEGSKA (reference sequence). V dropped 6 bases and J dropped 6 bases, with 15 bases sitting between them. The CDR3 has 13 residues. Documented treatment: approximately nine-day PBMC culture with coronavirus spike peptide pools or control peptides (ViraFEST assay). Each of days 3 and 7 saw half the medium replaced by fresh IL-2 medium. Sequenced with the Oncomine TCR Beta short-read assay was DNA taken from cultured CD4+ T cells. One entry per CDR3 protein, called by TCRdb with MiXCR from the PCR reads. The data contain 20,000 to 25,000 distinct CDR3 sequences, 67% of them singletons.

This clonotype originated in a human donor who received a COVID-19 vaccine. The source was CD4+ T cells from blood, cultured in vitro, collected after SARS-CoV-2 vaccination. V and J are TRBV20-1 and TRBJ2-1, with D uncertain. CDR3 loop: CSAGYSAPNEQFF. CDR3 DNA: TGCAGTGCGGGATACTCGGCGCCCAATGAGCAGTTCTTC.